This TCR beta chain derives from a study of beta chain features in type 1 diabetes. General study findings and limits: Type 1 diabetes patients had TCRB CDR3s that were shorter (moderately but significantly so) in all four CD4+ subsets.

Turning to this clone: Its antigen is not known.

The V and J ends lost 6 bases and 5 bases, in that order; junction bases with no gene match: 7. Germline V gene data show CDR1 as GTSNPN and CDR2 as SVGIG (reference sequence). The CDR3 consists of 13 residues. The authors reverse transcribed all of the isolated RNA, so sequencing captured expressed TCRB transcripts. Profiled with immunoSEQ multiplex PCR; TCRdb holds only in-frame clones, not every one. This sample has about 210,000 clones; under 13% occur once, and the top ten carry roughly 1.4%. Sequenced material: central memory CD4+ T cells from blood. This chain links TRBV30 with TRBJ1-5; TRBD1 matches 7 bases. This clonotype was obtained from a man in his late teens or twenties in good health. The CDR3: CACEWDSYQPQHF. The CDR3 DNA reads as TGTGCCTGTGAGTGGGACAGCTATCAGCCCCAGCATTTT.